The 30 T cell receptor beta chains presented below share a single source sample, sequenced in a study of T cells in women clearing cervical HPV infection. Generated by immunoSEQ multiplex PCR, the TCRdb table keeps only in-frame clones and is missing some. The sample's table shows approximately 20,000 clones. Sequencing used blood buffy coat. The receptors were sampled from a woman between 18 and 70 years old with a cervical HPV16 infection that either progressed to CIN3+ or cleared (not recorded which).

Points on this clone: The read stops 3 residues short of the end of the CDR3; the missing end is completed from the germline J gene. The chain combines TRBV6-1 with TRBJ1-2; 7 nucleotides agree with TRBD1. The V and J ends lost 2 bases and 5 bases, in that order; junction bases with no gene match: 8. CDR1 and CDR2 (germline): MNHNS, SASEGT. The CDR3 totals 15 residues. The CDR3 DNA, read in part, is TGTGCCAGCAGTGAAAATTACGGGACAGCATATGGC. Translated: CASSENYGTAYG. The CDR3 in full is CASSENYGTAYGYTF.

With respect to this clone: The read terminates 3 residues ahead of where the CDR3 ends, so the germline J gene completes it. The gene calls are TRBV7-9 and TRBJ1-2; D is unresolved. This CDR3 is built from 13 residues. Trimming pared 7 bases from V and 4 bases from J, leaving 13 bases between. Germline V lookup: CDR1 SEHNR, CDR2 FQNEAQ (reference sequence). CDR3 DNA, as far as it was read: TGTGCCAGCACCAATCCTGGCTCCTATGGC. Translating it yields CASTNPGSYG. The whole CDR3 region reads CASTNPGSYGYTF.

As regards this clone: The CDR3 end is not reached by the read, which stops 3 residues before it; the germline J gene fills it in. The J gene is TRBJ2-1, the V gene TRBV9; 9 nucleotides match TRBD2. V gave up 2 bases and J gave up 2 bases; unmatched junction bases: 14. The CDR3 spans 19 residues. CDR1 is SGDLS and CDR2 is YYNGEE in the germline V gene. The CDR3 DNA, read in part, is TGTGCCAGCAGCGTCGGTAGGAAGGAAGCGGGGGGCACCTACAATGAG. It yields the protein CASSVGRKEAGGTYNE. The CDR3 reads in full as CASSVGRKEAGGTYNEQFF. Drawing the rest from reference TRBV9 and TRBJ2-1, the complete variable domain is DSGVTQTPKHLITATGQRVTLRCSPRSGDLSVYWYQQSLDQGLQFLIQYYNGEERAKGNILERFSAQQFPDLHSELNLSSLELGDSALYFCASSVGRKEAGGTYNEQFFGPGTRLTVL.

The CDR3 DNA, read in part, is TGTGCCTGGAGTGCCTTCCACGAG. This codes for CAWSAFHE. The CDR3 as a whole reads CAWSAFHEQYF. This chain uses TRBV30 with TRBJ2-7; D gene unclear. The read finishes 3 residues shy of the CDR3 end, and the germline J gene is used to complete it. The CDR3 extends over 11 amino acids. V was cut by 1 base and J by 5 bases, with 6 bases left in between. The V gene's germline CDR1 is GTSNPN and CDR2 SVGIG (reference sequence).

Frequency places this clone as medium-sized. The read is 3 residues too short to cover the CDR3 end, so that end is filled in from the germline J gene. Other DNA sequences from this sample encode an identical CDR3 as well. The gene calls are TRBV19 and TRBJ1-2; unclear D gene. The CDR3 contains 15 residues. The germline V gene has CDR1 LNHDA and CDR2 SQIVND (reference sequence). Trimming shortened V by 5 bases and J by 2 bases, and 15 bases separated the two germline ends. The CDR3 here is CASSLGSGRNYGYTF. Partial CDR3 DNA: TGTGCCAGTAGTCTGGGGAGCGGGCGCAACTATGGC.

Worth noting for this clone: The missing CDR3 end, 3 residues past where the read stops, is filled in from the germline J gene. The chain links TRBV19 to TRBJ1-1, with 8 bases that match TRBD1. Trimming took 8 bases from V and 0 from J; bases not matched to a gene: 8. The length of the CDR3 is 15 residues. Germline values: CDR1 LNHDA, CDR2 SQIVND (reference sequence). The sequenced CDR3 bases are TGTGCCAGTCAGGGGGCAACGGCAATGAACACTGAA. Translation: CASQGATAMNTE. The whole CDR3 region reads CASQGATAMNTEAFF.

The sequenced part of the CDR3 DNA is TGTGCCATCAGTGAGCCCCCACTAGCGGGGGGCACCGGGGAG. It specifies CAISEPPLAGGTGE. The whole CDR3 protein is CAISEPPLAGGTGELFF. The chain combines TRBV10-3 with TRBJ2-2, with 12 bases identical to TRBD2. The CDR3 extends 3 residues past the end of the read, so its final part is completed from the germline J gene. Per the germline V gene, CDR1 is ENHRY and CDR2 is SYGVKD. The CDR3 totals 17 residues. The J segment lost 4 bases and the V segment lost 2 bases, leaving 5 bases of the junction unmatched.

About this clone itself: Read coverage stops 3 residues before the CDR3 terminus; the germline J gene supplies the remainder. This rearrangement joins TRBV20-1 to TRBJ1-5, with 8 bases lining up with TRBD1. Germline V CDR1 and CDR2: DFQATT, SNEGSKA (reference sequence). V trimming: 3 bases; J trimming: 1 base; junction bases outside the gene matches: 8. The CDR3 covers 16 residues. CDR3 residues: CSARGAGGFSNQPQHF. CDR3 DNA, as far as it was read: TGCAGTGCTAGGGGGGCAGGGGGCTTCAGCAATCAGCCC.

As for this clone: The read terminates 3 residues ahead of where the CDR3 ends, so the germline J gene completes it. The V call is TRBV2, the J call TRBJ2-3, with D unresolved. The CDR3 runs 14 residues. Germline V gene data show CDR1 as SNHLY and CDR2 as FYNNEI. Between the trimmed V and J ends, which lost 5 bases and 1 base, there was a span of 10 bases. The CDR3 bases that were read are TGTGCCAGCAGTTACTCGATGGGCACAGATACG. This codes for CASSYSMGTDT. The full-length CDR3 reads as CASSYSMGTDTQYF.

To note about this clone: The sequence runs out 3 residues before the end of the CDR3; the remainder is reconstructed from the germline J gene. The chain joins TRBV30 to TRBJ2-2; weak D call: TRBD1 (6 bases). V was pared by 8 bases and J by 2 bases, with 15 bases between. The V gene's germline CDR1 is GTSNPN and CDR2 SVGIG (reference sequence). The CDR3 sequence is 14 residues long. CDR3 DNA, as far as it was read: TGTGCCACCGATCCGGGACACAACACCGGGGAG. Translating gives CATDPGHNTGE. The CDR3 as a whole reads CATDPGHNTGELFF.

On this clone: Read coverage stops 3 residues before the CDR3 terminus; the germline J gene supplies the remainder. V gene TRBV7-9 combines with J gene TRBJ1-1; D is undetermined. This CDR3 has 14 amino acids. Per germline, CDR1 SEHNR and CDR2 FQNEAQ (reference sequence). The V gene lost 2 bases and the J gene lost 5 bases, with 12 bases spanning the gap. The DNA read from the CDR3 is TGTGCCAGCAGCTTAAGCGATGTGAGGACTGAA. Protein sequence: CASSLSDVRTE. The CDR3 in full is CASSLSDVRTEAFF.

Turning to this clone: From the germline J gene comes the end of the CDR3, since the read stops 3 residues before it. V is TRBV20-1 and J is TRBJ1-4; 12 bases fit TRBD1. Germline V CDR1 and CDR2: DFQATT, SNEGSKA (reference sequence). J was trimmed by 1 base and V by 6 bases; bases with no gene match: 3. This CDR3 contains 15 residues. The DNA read from the CDR3 is TGCAGTGCACGGGACAGGGGGCGAACTAATGAAAAA. Translation gives CSARDRGRTNEK. From start to end, the CDR3 is CSARDRGRTNEKLFF.

A note on this clone: The read terminates 3 residues before the CDR3 end, so the remaining end is supplied by the germline J gene. The chain combines TRBV7-9 with TRBJ1-1, with 9 bases aligning to TRBD1. The CDR3 has 14 residues. Germline trimming cut 5 bases from V and 2 bases from J; bases unmatched to any gene: 3. The V gene's germline CDR1 is SEHNR and CDR2 FQNEAQ (reference sequence). The CDR3 bases that were read are TGTGCCAGCAGCCCTACAGGGGGCAACACTGAA. Protein sequence: CASSPTGGNTE. The full-length CDR3 reads as CASSPTGGNTEAFF.

Concerning this clone: An end of the junction differs from the germline gene, which may be a read error. The read ends 3 residues shy of where the CDR3 ends; the end is completed using the germline J gene. The chain is built from TRBV4-2 and TRBJ1-5; D gene unclear. Germline lookup yields CDR1 LGHNA and CDR2 YNFKEQ. This CDR3 has 15 residues. Incomplete CDR3 DNA: TGCGCCAGCAGCCAAGATTTTAGTAGCAATCAGCCC. It is translated as CASSQDFSSNQP. The whole CDR3 reads CASSQDFSSNQPQHF.

Concerning this clone itself: The CDR3 goes on 3 residues after the read ends, and that part is filled in from the germline J gene. The chain carries TRBV4-1 and TRBJ1-5; 8 bases map to TRBD1. Germline CDR1 reads MGHRA; CDR2 reads YSYEKL. The junction had 4 bases not matched to a gene; V was cut back by 3 bases and J by 3 bases. The CDR3 has 15 residues. The CDR3 sequence is CASSQGTGNNQPQHF. The sequenced CDR3 bases are TGCGCCAGCAGCCAGGGGACAGGCAACAATCAGCCC.

About this clone itself: The observed sequence ends 3 residues before the CDR3 terminus, with the missing tail filled in from the germline J gene. This sequence joins TRBV7-2 and TRBJ2-4; a possible D gene is TRBD1 (6 bases). Trimming took off 8 bases at V and 3 bases at J, with 11 bases between the two ends. This CDR3 spans 13 amino acids. Germline V gene sequence: CDR1 SGHTA, CDR2 FQGNSA. The sequenced CDR3 bases are TGTGCCAGCGGGGGCGCAGGCAAAAACATT. It is translated as CASGGAGKNI. The full CDR3 reads CASGGAGKNIQYF.

As to this clone: The read halts 3 residues ahead of the CDR3 end, with the missing end drawn from the germline J gene. The V and J genes are TRBV6-1 and TRBJ1-3; D gene unclear. Trimming took 1 base from V and 0 from J, leaving 16 bases between them. Germline values: CDR1 MNHNS, CDR2 SASEGT. There are 18 residues in the CDR3. The CDR3 bases that were read are TGTGCCAGCAGTGAAGTCTCTCTCGGGGTTGGCTCTGGAAACACC. It encodes CASSEVSLGVGSGNT. In full, the CDR3 reads CASSEVSLGVGSGNTIYF.

About this clone itself: The sequenced fragment ends 3 residues before the CDR3 boundary, so the rest is inferred from the germline J gene. The chain employs TRBV27 and TRBJ2-7; D is perhaps TRBD1 (6 bases). CDR1 and CDR2 from the germline V gene are MNHEY and SMNVEV (reference sequence). V shed 9 bases and J shed 0 bases, with 12 bases lying between them. This CDR3 is 13 amino acids long. CDR3: CASRDILSYEQYF. The DNA read from the CDR3 is TGTGCCAGTCGGGACATTCTCTCCTACGAG.

Concerning this clone itself: The read ends 3 residues shy of where the CDR3 ends; the end is completed using the germline J gene. The chain uses TRBV6-4 and TRBJ2-5, with D possibly matching TRBD1 (5 bases). This CDR3 is built from 13 residues. Germline CDR1 MRHNA, CDR2 SNTAGT. V was cut by 9 bases and J by 1 base, with 12 bases left in between. The sequenced CDR3 bases are TGTGCCAGGCTACAGGAGCCCCAAGAGACC. This translates into CARLQEPQET. The entire CDR3 protein is CARLQEPQETQYF.

For this clone: The read terminates 3 residues ahead of where the CDR3 ends, so the germline J gene completes it. The V gene is TRBV2, the J gene TRBJ1-2, with a weak D call TRBD1 (6 bases). The CDR3 is made up of 15 amino acids. Germline V gene lookup returns CDR1 SNHLY and CDR2 FYNNEI. The CDR3 here is CASMGGAGITTGYTF. The CDR3 DNA, read in part, is TGTGCCAGCATGGGGGGGGCCGGGATTACCACCGGC. The full variable domain, in which reference TRBV2 and TRBJ1-2 provide the parts outside the CDR3, is EPEVTQTPSHQVTQMGQEVILRCVPISNHLYFYWYRQILGQKVEFLVSFYNNEISEKSEIFDDQFSVERPDGSNFTLKIRSTKLEDSAMYFCASMGGAGITTGYTFGSGTRLTVV.

As for this clone: The read gets to within 3 residues of the CDR3 end, and the germline J gene fills in the rest. The chain employs TRBV10-2 and TRBJ2-2; D possibly corresponds to TRBD2 (7 bases). V was shortened by 3 bases and J by 4 bases, with 12 bases between the two germline ends. The CDR3 consists of 15 residues. Germline CDR1 WSHSY, CDR2 SAAADI. The CDR3 is CASSEIGGATGELFF. The DNA read from the CDR3 is TGCGCCAGCAGTGAAATAGGGGGGGCCACCGGGGAG.

For this clone: Read data end 3 residues before the CDR3 end; the end is taken from the germline J gene. The chain uses TRBV2 and TRBJ1-1; no definite D call. V lost 6 bases to trimming and J lost 4 bases, with 15 bases between them. The germline gives CDR1 SNHLY, CDR2 FYNNEI. The CDR3 is made up of 14 amino acids. CDR3 protein: CASRTNQVITEAFF. The DNA read from the CDR3 is TGTGCCAGCAGGACTAACCAGGTAATCACTGAA.

About this clone itself: The DNA ends 3 residues before the CDR3 does, and the rest of the CDR3 is filled in from the germline J gene. The chain recombines TRBV20-1 with TRBJ2-1, with TRBD2 identical over 10 bases. CDR1 and CDR2 from the germline V gene are DFQATT and SNEGSKA (reference sequence). Trimming took 0 bases from V and 7 from J; bases not matched to a gene: 9. This CDR3 is built from 16 residues. The part of the CDR3 DNA that was read is TGCAGTGCTAGAGATCAACCGGGACTAGCGTCGAATGAG. Residues: CSARDQPGLASNE. From start to end, the CDR3 is CSARDQPGLASNEQFF.

With respect to this clone: One junction end does not reproduce the germline sequence, and a read error may be involved. The sequenced fragment ends 3 residues before the CDR3 boundary, so the rest is inferred from the germline J gene. The chain employs TRBV7-7 and TRBJ2-1; D might be TRBD1 (5 bases). CDR1 and CDR2 from the germline V gene are SSHAT and FNYEAQ (reference sequence). The CDR3 is 15 residues long. The CDR3 protein is CASSVQVSSYNEQFF. CDR3 DNA, as far as it was read: TGTGCTAGCAGCGTACAGGTGAGCTCCTACAATGAG.

About this clone: One end of the junction is discordant with germline, which a read error may explain. The read ends 3 residues before the CDR3 terminus; that terminus is restored from the germline J gene. This rearrangement joins TRBV7-7 to TRBJ2-5; 10 nucleotides match TRBD2. The CDR3 runs to 17 residues. Germline CDR1 reads SSHAT; CDR2 reads FNYEAQ (reference sequence). Incomplete CDR3 DNA: TGTGCTAGCAGCTTAGGAGGGGCTAGCGGGGGACAAGAGACC. This translates into CASSLGGASGGQET. The entire CDR3 is CASSLGGASGGQETQYF.

Note on this clone: The CDR3 end is not reached by the read, which stops 3 residues before it; the germline J gene fills it in. The V and J genes are TRBV2 and TRBJ1-4; no firm D call. CDR3 length equals 13 residues. Germline loops: CDR1 SNHLY, CDR2 FYNNEI. With 3 bases removed from V and 4 bases from J, the gap between germline ends came to 6 bases. The CDR3 is CASSDGLNEKLFF. The DNA read from the CDR3 is TGTGCCAGCAGTGACGGTCTTAATGAAAAA. Combining the CDR3 with reference TRBV2 and TRBJ1-4 gives the whole variable domain EPEVTQTPSHQVTQMGQEVILRCVPISNHLYFYWYRQILGQKVEFLVSFYNNEISEKSEIFDDQFSVERPDGSNFTLKIRSTKLEDSAMYFCASSDGLNEKLFFGSGTQLSVL.

Worth noting for this clone: Coverage ceases 3 residues before the CDR3 finishes, and the germline J gene fills in the end. The V and J genes are TRBV9 and TRBJ2-5; 7 bases fit TRBD1. The V and J ends lost 8 bases and 1 base, in that order; junction bases with no gene match: 8. CDR3 length: 14 amino acids. Germline lookup yields CDR1 SGDLS and CDR2 YYNGEE. This CDR3 reads CASSPTGTQETQYF. Partial CDR3 DNA: TGTGCCAGTTCACCGACAGGGACCCAAGAGACC.

About this clone itself: The read comes to an end 3 residues before the CDR3 does, leaving the germline J gene to fill in the end. The genes are TRBV20-1 and TRBJ2-7; D is unresolved. The CDR3 is made up of 12 amino acids. V was shortened by 0 bases and J by 3 bases, with 6 bases between the two germline ends. Germline assignment: CDR1 DFQATT and CDR2 SNEGSKA (reference sequence). The CDR3 DNA, read in part, is TGCAGTGCTAGAGAAGACAACTACGAG. Translation gives CSAREDNYE. The CDR3, in full, reads CSAREDNYEQYF.

For this clone: With the read ending 3 residues before the CDR3 end, the germline J gene is used to fill in that end. The chain joins TRBV7-9 to TRBJ1-1, with TRBD1 matching over 7 bases. Germline V gene sequence: CDR1 SEHNR, CDR2 FQNEAQ (reference sequence). With V trimmed by 2 bases and J by 5 bases, 2 bases remained unmatched. The CDR3 sequence is 13 residues long. The part of the CDR3 DNA that was read is TGTGCCAGCAGCTTATCAGGGGGGACTGAA. Translation gives CASSLSGGTE. In full, the CDR3 reads CASSLSGGTEAFF.

The CDR3 spells CASSPAGVFSRLAEAFF. The covered CDR3 bases are TGTGCCAGTAGTCCCGCAGGGGTTTTCTCAAGGCTTGCTGAA. The chain combines TRBV19 with TRBJ1-1; a possible D gene is TRBD1 (6 bases). Sequencing ends 3 residues short of the CDR3 end; the germline J gene provides the rest. Germline V CDR1 and CDR2: LNHDA, SQIVND (reference sequence). The CDR3 consists of 17 residues. With 5 bases removed from V and 6 bases from J, the gap between germline ends came to 25 bases.